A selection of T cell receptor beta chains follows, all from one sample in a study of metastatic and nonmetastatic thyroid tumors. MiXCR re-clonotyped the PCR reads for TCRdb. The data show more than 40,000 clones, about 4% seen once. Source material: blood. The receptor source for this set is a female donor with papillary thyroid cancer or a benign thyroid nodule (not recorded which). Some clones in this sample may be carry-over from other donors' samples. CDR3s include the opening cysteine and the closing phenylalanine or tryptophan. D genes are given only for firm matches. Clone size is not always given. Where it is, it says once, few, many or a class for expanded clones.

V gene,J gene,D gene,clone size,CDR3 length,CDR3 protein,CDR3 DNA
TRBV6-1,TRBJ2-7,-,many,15,CASSARQTAPYEQYF,TGTGCCAGCAGTGCGCGTCAGACAGCCCCCTACGAGCAGTACTTC
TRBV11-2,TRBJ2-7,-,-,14,CASSLAGVPYEQYF,TGTGCCAGCAGCTTAGCAGGGGTCCCCTACGAGCAGTACTTC
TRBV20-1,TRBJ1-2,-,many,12,CSARVALVGYTF,TGCAGTGCTAGAGTTGCCTTAGTTGGCTACACCTTC
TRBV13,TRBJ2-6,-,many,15,CASSPRGSGANVLTF,TGTGCCAGCAGCCCCCGAGGCTCTGGGGCCAACGTCCTGACTTTC
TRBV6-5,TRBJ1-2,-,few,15,CASSYSGYAVNGYTF,TGTGCCAGCAGTTACTCTGGGTACGCGGTGAATGGCTACACCTTC
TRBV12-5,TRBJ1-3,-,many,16,CASGLFPPTKGNTIYF,TGTGCTAGTGGTTTGTTTCCTCCGACAAAGGGAAACACCATATATTTT
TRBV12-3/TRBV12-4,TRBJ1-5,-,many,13,CASSPTDWEPQHF,TGTGCCAGCAGCCCGACAGACTGGGAGCCCCAGCATTTT
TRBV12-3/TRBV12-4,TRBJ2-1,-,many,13,CASSPTGYNEQFF,TGTGCCAGCAGTCCAACAGGGTACAATGAGCAGTTCTTC
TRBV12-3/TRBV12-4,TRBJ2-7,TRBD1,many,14,CASSLPQGANEQYF,TGTGCCAGCAGCCTTCCACAGGGGGCTAACGAGCAGTACTTC
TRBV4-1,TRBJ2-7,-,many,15,CASRPRPEEGYEQYF,TGCGCCAGCAGACCTCGCCCAGAGGAGGGCTACGAGCAGTACTTC
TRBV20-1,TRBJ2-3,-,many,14,CSARERWRADTQYF,TGCAGTGCTAGAGAGAGGTGGCGGGCAGATACGCAGTATTTT
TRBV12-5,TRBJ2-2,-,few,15,CASGLQGRVTGELFF,TGTGCTAGTGGTCTGCAGGGGCGAGTTACCGGGGAGCTGTTTTTT
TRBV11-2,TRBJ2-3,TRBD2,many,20,CASSKPPGLAGTPEGDTQYF,TGTGCCAGCAGCAAACCCCCCGGACTAGCGGGAACACCCGAAGGAGATACGCAGTATTTT
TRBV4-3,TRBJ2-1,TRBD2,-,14,CASSLGTSGNEQFF,TGCGCCAGCAGCCTAGGGACTAGCGGGAATGAGCAGTTCTTC
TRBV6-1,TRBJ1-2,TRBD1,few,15,CASTTKGTGAGGYTF,TGTGCCAGCACAACAAAGGGGACAGGGGCTGGTGGCTACACCTTC
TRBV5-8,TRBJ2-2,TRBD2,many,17,CASSPGLAGLRTGELFF,TGTGCCAGCAGCCCGGGACTAGCGGGGCTGCGGACCGGGGAGCTGTTTTTT
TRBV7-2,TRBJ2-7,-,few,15,CASSLARGLADEQYF,TGTGCCAGCAGCTTAGCTAGGGGCTTAGCGGACGAGCAGTACTTC
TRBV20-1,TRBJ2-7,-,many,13,CSADPGRTYEQYF,TGCAGTGCCGACCCCGGCAGAACCTACGAGCAGTACTTC
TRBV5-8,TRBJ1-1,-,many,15,CASSLGFARSTEAFF,TGTGCCAGCAGCTTGGGCTTCGCGCGGAGCACTGAAGCTTTCTTT
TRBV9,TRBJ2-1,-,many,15,CASSFYPGRDNEQFF,TGTGCCAGCAGCTTCTATCCGGGACGGGACAATGAGCAGTTCTTC
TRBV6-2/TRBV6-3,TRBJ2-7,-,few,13,CASSVTGPYEQYF,TGTGCCAGCAGCGTGACAGGACCCTACGAGCAGTACTTC
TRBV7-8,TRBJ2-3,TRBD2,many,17,CASSLDGGGVSTDTQYF,TGTGCCAGCAGCTTAGATGGGGGGGGAGTCAGCACAGATACGCAGTATTTT
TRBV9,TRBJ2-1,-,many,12,CASSVDGNEQFF,TGTGCCAGCAGCGTAGACGGGAATGAGCAGTTCTTC
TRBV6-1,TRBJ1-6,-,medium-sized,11,CASSLRGPLHF,TGTGCCAGCAGTCTTCGTGGTCCCCTCCACTTT
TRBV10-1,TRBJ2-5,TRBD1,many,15,CASSESNRGQETQYF,TGCGCCAGCAGTGAGTCGAACAGGGGGCAAGAGACCCAGTACTTC
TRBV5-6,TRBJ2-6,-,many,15,CASSLLAYGANVLTF,TGTGCCAGCAGCTTGTTGGCTTACGGGGCCAACGTCCTGACTTTC
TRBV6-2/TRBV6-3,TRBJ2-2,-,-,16,CASSYSSGYAAGELFF,TGTGCCAGCAGTTACTCCTCAGGGTATGCCGCCGGGGAGCTGTTTTTT
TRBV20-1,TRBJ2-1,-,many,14,CSARDLETDNEQFF,TGCAGTGCTAGAGATTTAGAAACCGACAATGAGCAGTTCTTC
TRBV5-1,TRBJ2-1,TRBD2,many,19,CASDLSGTSGRGSYNEQFF,TGCGCCAGCGATTTGTCCGGGACTAGCGGGAGGGGCTCCTACAATGAGCAGTTCTTC
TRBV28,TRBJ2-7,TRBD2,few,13,CASSPGGSYEQYF,TGTGCCAGCAGTCCGGGAGGCTCCTACGAGCAGTACTTC
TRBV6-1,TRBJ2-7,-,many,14,CASTASSANYEQYF,TGTGCCAGTACTGCTAGCTCGGCCAACTACGAGCAGTACTTC
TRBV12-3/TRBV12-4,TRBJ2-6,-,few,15,CASCLGGAGANVLTF,TGTGCCAGCTGCTTGGGGGGGGCGGGGGCCAACGTCCTGACTTTC
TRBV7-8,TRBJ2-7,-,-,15,CASSFAAVPKYGQYF,TGTGCGAGCAGCTTCGCCGCAGTGCCAAAGTACGGGCAGTACTTC
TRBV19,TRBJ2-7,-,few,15,CASSPHLGGGDEQYF,TGTGCCAGTAGTCCCCACTTGGGGGGTGGCGACGAGCAGTACTTC
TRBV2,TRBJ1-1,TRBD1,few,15,CAGSDGQGMNTEAFF,TGTGCCGGCAGCGACGGACAGGGGATGAACACTGAAGCTTTCTTT
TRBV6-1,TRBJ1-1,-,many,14,CASSPIDRSTEAFF,TGTGCCAGCAGCCCTATTGACAGGAGCACTGAAGCTTTCTTT
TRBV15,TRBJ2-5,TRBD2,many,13,CATSNLAGETQYF,TGTGCCACCAGCAACTTAGCGGGAGAGACCCAGTACTTC
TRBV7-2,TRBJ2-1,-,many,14,CASSLVWSGNEQFF,TGTGCCAGCAGCTTAGTATGGAGTGGGAATGAGCAGTTCTTC
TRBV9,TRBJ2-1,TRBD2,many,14,CASSVSGSSDEQFF,TGTGCCAGCAGCGTTAGCGGGAGTAGCGATGAGCAGTTCTTC
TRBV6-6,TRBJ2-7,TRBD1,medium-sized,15,CASSYFRDRGYEQYF,TGTGCCAGCAGTTACTTCCGGGACAGGGGATACGAGCAGTACTTC
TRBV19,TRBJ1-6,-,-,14,CASSTTGKDSPLHF,TGTGCCAGTAGTACCACAGGGAAGGATTCACCCCTCCACTTT
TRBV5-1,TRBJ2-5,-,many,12,CASSLGQETQYF,TGCGCCAGCAGCTTAGGCCAAGAGACCCAGTACTTC
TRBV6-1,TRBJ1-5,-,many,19,CASRTPLELRRYSNQPQHF,TGTGCCAGCAGGACCCCACTGGAACTCCGCCGTTATAGCAATCAGCCCCAGCATTTT
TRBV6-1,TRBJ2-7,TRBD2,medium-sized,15,CASMWGLAGKYEQYF,TGTGCCAGCATGTGGGGACTAGCGGGAAAGTACGAGCAGTACTTC
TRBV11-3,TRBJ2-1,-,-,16,CASSLDIGWADNEQFF,TGCGCCAGCAGCTTAGATATCGGGTGGGCCGACAATGAGCAGTTCTTC
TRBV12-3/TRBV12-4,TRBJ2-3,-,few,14,CASSWTSITDTQYF,TGTGCCAGCAGTTGGACCTCTATCACAGATACGCAGTATTTT
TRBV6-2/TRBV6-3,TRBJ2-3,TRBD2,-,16,CASSLTSGSEWDTQYF,TGTGCCAGCAGTTTAACTAGCGGGAGTGAGTGGGATACGCAGTATTTT
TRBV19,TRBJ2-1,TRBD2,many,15,CASSIGTSGSNEQFF,TGTGCCAGTAGTATAGGGACTAGCGGGAGCAATGAGCAGTTCTTC
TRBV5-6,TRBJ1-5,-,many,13,CASSSLGNQPQHF,TGTGCCAGCAGCTCCCTCGGCAATCAGCCCCAGCATTTT
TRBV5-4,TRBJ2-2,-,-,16,CASSLRDGRGSGELFF,TGTGCCAGCAGCTTGAGAGACGGTAGAGGCTCCGGGGAGCTGTTTTTT
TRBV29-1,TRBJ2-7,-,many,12,CSVGEDYYEQYF,TGCAGCGTTGGTGAGGACTACTACGAGCAGTACTTC
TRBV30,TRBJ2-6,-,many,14,CAWSRSSGANVLTF,TGTGCCTGGAGTCGAAGCTCTGGGGCCAACGTCCTGACTTTC
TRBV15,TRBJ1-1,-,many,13,CAASRGSDTDAFF,TGTGCCGCCAGCAGAGGGTCCGACACTGACGCTTTCTTT
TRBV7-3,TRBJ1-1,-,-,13,CASSLIQSSEAFF,TGTGCCAGCAGCTTAATACAGAGCTCTGAAGCTTTCTTT
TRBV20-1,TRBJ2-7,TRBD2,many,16,CSASTSGRPPAYEQYF,TGCAGTGCTAGTACCAGCGGGAGGCCCCCGGCTTACGAGCAGTACTTC
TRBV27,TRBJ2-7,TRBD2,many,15,CASRSDPGGPYEQYF,TGTGCCAGCAGGTCTGACCCGGGAGGCCCGTACGAGCAGTACTTC
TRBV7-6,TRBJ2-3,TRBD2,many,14,CASSLLAGADTQYF,TGTGCCAGCAGCCTACTAGCGGGCGCGGATACGCAGTATTTT
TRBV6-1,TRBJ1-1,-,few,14,CASNEFRRNTEAFF,TGTGCCAGCAATGAATTCAGACGTAACACTGAAGCTTTCTTT
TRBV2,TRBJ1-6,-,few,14,CASNPDKNNSPLHF,TGTGCCAGCAATCCAGACAAGAATAATTCACCACTCCACTTT